Below, 28 T cell receptor beta chains from the same sample are listed, as sequenced in a study of CD8+CD57+ T cells in acquired aplastic anemia. CDR3 and TCR beta VDJ profiling relied on genomic DNA as the template. MiXCR was run by TCRdb on the reads, yielding one entry per CDR3 protein. This table has approximately 180,000 distinct CDR3 sequences, about three fifths appearing once. CD8+CD57+ cell expansion, shown by flow cytometry, had occurred in the patients selected for sequencing. Sequenced material: sorted CD4+, CD8+, or CD8+CD57+ T cells (not recorded which) from PBMCs. The receptors stem from a human donor with aplastic anemia.

The chain employs TRBV5-1 and TRBJ2-3; D gene ambiguous. V dropped 0 bases and J dropped 1 base, with 9 bases sitting between them. The germline V gene has CDR1 SGHRS and CDR2 YFSETQ. This CDR3 spans 15 amino acids. CDR3 in DNA: TGCGCCAGCAGCTTGGCCAGCGCGGGCACAGATACGCAGTATTTT. It translates to CASSLASAGTDTQYF.

This clonotype was recorded many times. This chain uses TRBV20-1 with TRBJ1-5; D gene uncertain. This CDR3 is 12 amino acids long. The germline V and J ends were trimmed by 5 bases and 4 bases, with 9 bases remaining between them. Looked up from germline, CDR1 is DFQATT and CDR2 is SNEGSKA (reference sequence). CDR3 protein: CSAEDGNQPQHF. The CDR3, as DNA: TGCAGTGCTGAGGACGGGAATCAGCCCCAGCATTTT.

CDR3 loop: CSAAPGYEQYF. The CDR3 DNA is TGCAGTGCTGCGCCAGGCTACGAGCAGTACTTC. The genes are TRBV20-1 and TRBJ2-7; D call uncertain. This CDR3 comprises 11 residues. Trimming pared 5 bases from V and 3 bases from J, leaving 8 bases between. Germline V gene sequence: CDR1 DFQATT, CDR2 SNEGSKA (reference sequence).

This chain connects TRBV6-4 to TRBJ2-1, with no clear D. The CDR3 has 13 amino acids. The V end lost 3 bases, the J end lost 5 bases, and 8 bases lay between the germline ends. Germline CDR1 MRHNA, CDR2 SNTAGT. The CDR3 here is CASSDGSHNEQFF. CDR3 coding DNA: TGTGCCAGCAGTGATGGGTCTCACAATGAGCAGTTCTTC.

The V and J genes are TRBV29-1 and TRBJ1-4; tentative D call: TRBD1 (6 bases). In germline, CDR1 is SQVTM, CDR2 ANQGSEA. Deletions cut 7 bases from V and 5 bases from J, with 14 bases between. This CDR3 contains 13 residues. CDR3: CSGSGTSNEKLFF. Written as DNA, the CDR3 is TGCAGCGGATCCGGGACAAGCAATGAAAAACTGTTTTTT. The full variable domain, in which reference TRBV29-1 and TRBJ1-4 provide the parts outside the CDR3, is SAVISQKPSRDICQRGTSLTIQCQVDSQVTMMFWYRQQPGQSLTLIATANQGSEATYESGFVIDKFPISRPNLTFSTLTVSNMSPEDSSIYLCSGSGTSNEKLFFGSGTQLSVL.

This chain links TRBV7-3 with TRBJ1-1, with 9 bases aligning to TRBD1. Trimming took 4 bases from V and 11 from J; bases not matched to a gene: 8. The CDR3 runs 13 residues. The germline V gene encodes CDR1 SGHTA and CDR2 FQGTGA. DNA of the CDR3: TGTGCCAGCAGCTCCGGGACAGGGCCCGGCGCTTTCTTT. It specifies CASSSGTGPGAFF.

V and J are TRBV27 and TRBJ2-1, with 7 bases identical to TRBD1. The V segment lost 2 bases and the J segment 6 bases; nucleotides outside the gene matches: 7. CDR3 length: 15 residues. Germline-derived CDR1 and CDR2 are MNHEY and SMNVEV (reference sequence). The CDR3 loop reads CASSLGQGVPNEQFF. The CDR3 DNA reads TGTGCCAGCAGTTTAGGGCAGGGGGTCCCCAATGAGCAGTTCTTC.

This chain joins TRBV9 and TRBJ2-3; no firm D call. V lost 0 bases and J lost 1, with 3 bases in between. The CDR3 is 13 amino acids. Germline V gene data show CDR1 as SGDLS and CDR2 as YYNGEE. The CDR3 reads CASSVGGTDTQYF. The DNA for the CDR3 is TGTGCCAGCAGCGTAGGCGGCACAGATACGCAGTATTTT.

The chain joins TRBV19 to TRBJ2-6, with D perhaps matching TRBD2 (6 bases). The CDR3 totals 18 residues. V was cut by 5 bases and J by 0 bases, with 17 bases left in between. Germline V gene data show CDR1 as LNHDA and CDR2 as SQIVND (reference sequence). The CDR3 DNA is TGTGCCAGTAGTGGTCATCCGGGACTTCGCTCTGGGGCCAACGTCCTGACTTTC. Its protein is CASSGHPGLRSGANVLTF. Drawing the rest from reference TRBV19 and TRBJ2-6, the complete variable domain is DGGITQSPKYLFRKEGQNVTLSCEQNLNHDAMYWYRQDPGQGLRLIYYSQIVNDFQKGDIAEGYSVSREKKESFPLTVTSAQKNPTAFYLCASSGHPGLRSGANVLTFGAGSRLTVL.

V is TRBV10-3 and J is TRBJ2-5; TRBD2 might be the D (5 bases). This CDR3 is 14 amino acids long. Trimming shortened V by 3 bases and J by 0 bases, and 8 bases separated the two germline ends. Germline assignment: CDR1 ENHRY and CDR2 SYGVKD. CDR3 DNA: TGTGCCATCAGTGACGGGGTGCACCAAGAGACCCAGTACTTC. This sequence encodes CAISDGVHQETQYF.

This chain joins TRBV7-3 and TRBJ2-1, with D perhaps matching TRBD2 (5 bases). The length of the CDR3 is 13 residues. The V gene's germline CDR1 is SGHTA and CDR2 FQGTGA. The germline V and J ends were trimmed by 2 bases and 10 bases, with 12 bases remaining between them. CDR3 DNA sequence: TGTGCCAGCAGCTTATACGGGATGAAGGAGCAGTTCTTC. Protein: CASSLYGMKEQFF.

The V call is TRBV7-8, the J call TRBJ2-1; TRBD2 agrees at 11 bases. The CDR3 has 18 amino acids. V lost 6 bases to trimming and J lost 5 bases; unmatched junction nucleotides: 15. Looked up from germline, CDR1 is SGHVS and CDR2 is FQNEAQ. In DNA, the CDR3 is TGTGCCAGCAGTTCTTGGGGTACCGGGACTAGCGGCAACAATGAGCAGTTCTTC. This translates into CASSSWGTGTSGNNEQFF.

A few counts support this clonotype. CDR3 in amino acids: CAISGGTSIGQYF. Written as DNA, the CDR3 is TGTGCCATCAGCGGGGGGACGTCGATTGGGCAGTACTTC. The V gene is TRBV10-3, the J gene TRBJ2-7; 7 bases fit TRBD2. Germline-derived CDR1 and CDR2 are ENHRY and SYGVKD. The CDR3 has 13 residues. The trim removed 6 bases at V and 9 bases at J, leaving 11 bases unmatched.

On this clonotype itself: Likely a read error: the CDR3 ends without its conserved phenylalanine or tryptophan. Because the CDR3's place on the DNA is in doubt, the DNA is left out and the CDR3 is given as listed by TCRdb. The V and J genes are TRBV3-2 and TRBJ2-7. TRBV3-2 is a documented pseudogene. Ends included, the CDR3 has 12 residues. CDR3 in amino acids: CASSHSRSEQYL.

This clonotype has a count of ten or more. This rearrangement joins TRBV2 to TRBJ1-5; TRBD1 might be the D (5 bases). Germline V gives CDR1 SNHLY, CDR2 FYNNEI. V lost 2 bases, J lost 7 bases, and 18 bases lay in between. The CDR3 has 16 residues. CDR3 sequence: CASSESVGAGGQPQHF. The CDR3 nucleotides read TGTGCCAGCAGTGAATCGGTGGGCGCGGGGGGACAGCCCCAGCATTTT.

The CDR3 sequence is CASSHESRAASPLHF. The CDR3 DNA reads as TGCGCCAGCAGCCATGAATCCAGGGCGGCTTCACCCCTCCACTTT. This chain connects TRBV4-1 to TRBJ1-6, with a possible D match to TRBD1 (5 bases). The CDR3 contains 15 residues. Germline V CDR1 and CDR2: MGHRA, YSYEKL. V was trimmed by 3 bases and J by 9 bases, leaving 15 bases between them.

The sample holds many counts of this clonotype. The chain links TRBV20-1 to TRBJ2-7; the match to TRBD1 covers 8 bases. This CDR3 region has 15 residues. Germline V CDR1 and CDR2: DFQATT, SNEGSKA (reference sequence). Germline trimming cut 6 bases from V and 0 bases from J; bases unmatched to any gene: 10. The CDR3 sequence: CSAKYGQGSSYEQYF. The DNA of the CDR3 is TGCAGTGCCAAATACGGACAGGGTAGCTCCTACGAGCAGTACTTC.

V is TRBV7-2 and J is TRBJ1-3, with D unclear. Per germline, CDR1 SGHTA and CDR2 FQGNSA. Trimming shortened V by 5 bases and J by 8 bases, and 4 bases separated the two germline ends. This CDR3 has 10 residues. CDR3 protein: CASSRDTIYF. As DNA, the CDR3 is TGTGCCAGCAGCCGGGACACCATATATTTT.

Concerning this clonotype itself: A much more abundant neighbour one base away suggests this may be a read error. The genes are TRBV4-1 and TRBJ2-7, with D possibly being TRBD1 or TRBD2 (5 bases each). The CDR3 totals 14 residues. Germline lookup yields CDR1 MGHRA and CDR2 YSYEKL. CDR3 in DNA: TGCGCCAGCAGCCAACGGGACGGAACCTACGAGCAGCACTTC. This codes for CASSQRDGTYEQHF.

This clonotype was counted ten times or more. This chain connects TRBV2 to TRBJ2-4; either TRBD1 or TRBD2 may supply D (5 bases each). The V and J ends lost 3 bases and 1 base respectively, with 10 bases between them. Germline V gene sequence: CDR1 SNHLY, CDR2 FYNNEI. The CDR3 has 15 residues. CDR3 sequence (DNA): TGTGCCAGCAGTGACTGGGGGATGGCCAAAAACATTCAGTACTTC. The encoded protein is CASSDWGMAKNIQYF.

The table lists this clonotype with a count of one. No conserved phenylalanine or tryptophan ends this CDR3, so it is likely a read error. J is TRBJ1-6 and V is TRBV9; D remains unclear. Germline V CDR1 and CDR2: SGDLS, YYNGEE. This CDR3 has 13 amino acids. CDR3 nucleotide sequence: TGCGCCAGCAGCTTGGAGCGGGATTCACCCCTCCACTCT. It yields the protein CASSLERDSPLHS.

Comment on this clonotype: This may come from a read error, since a much larger clone is one base off. The V and J genes are TRBV30 and TRBJ2-7; D remains unclear. Trimming took off 0 bases at V and 6 bases at J, with 15 bases between the two ends. Germline-derived CDR1 and CDR2 are GTSNPN and SVGIG (reference sequence). The CDR3 has 14 amino acids. CDR3 region: CAWSVSTGPCEQYF. The CDR3 nucleotides read TGTGCCTGGAGTGTAAGTACGGGTCCCTGCGAGCAGTACTTC.

The rearrangement joins TRBV7-9 to TRBJ1-2; weak D call: TRBD1 (5 bases). Germline V gives CDR1 SEHNR, CDR2 FQNEAQ (reference sequence). This CDR3 spans 15 amino acids. The germline V and J ends were trimmed by 1 base and 2 bases, with 11 bases remaining between them. The CDR3 DNA follows: TGTGCCAGCAGCTTAGGCGGGGGGACCAACTATGGCTACACCTTC. It encodes CASSLGGGTNYGYTF.

This sequence joins TRBV6-2 or TRBV6-3 and TRBJ2-5; D is unresolved. Germline V gene sequence: CDR1 MNHEY, CDR2 SVGEGT. V shed 0 bases and J shed 4 bases, with 12 bases lying between them. CDR3 length: 15 amino acids. CDR3 bases: TGTGCCAGCAGTTACTCGATGGGTGAAGGAGAGACCCAGTACTTC. Translating gives CASSYSMGEGETQYF.

Ten or more counts support this clonotype. The chain is built from TRBV19 and TRBJ1-1; D might be TRBD1 (6 bases). CDR1 is LNHDA and CDR2 is SQIVND in the germline V gene (reference sequence). This CDR3 spans 15 amino acids. The V end was cut by 2 bases, the J end by 1 base, with 11 bases between. The CDR3 protein is CASSIFARGNTEAFF. In DNA, the CDR3 is TGTGCCAGTAGTATATTTGCCAGGGGGAACACTGAAGCTTTCTTT.

The J gene is TRBJ2-7, the V gene TRBV19; TRBD1 matches 7 bases. This CDR3 contains 14 residues. CDR1 is LNHDA and CDR2 is SQIVND in the germline V gene (reference sequence). The trim removed 4 bases at V and 4 bases at J, leaving 7 bases unmatched. CDR3 nucleotides: TGTGCCAGTAGTACCGGGGACAGCCGATACGAGCAGTACTTC. The encoded protein is CASSTGDSRYEQYF.

The gene calls are TRBV5-4 and TRBJ2-5; TRBD1 matches 8 bases. J gave up 0 bases and V 0 bases, and 1 base lay outside the gene matches. CDR3 length: 15 amino acids. Germline CDR1 is SGHNT and CDR2 is YYREEE (reference sequence). The DNA for the CDR3 is TGTGCCAGCAGCTTGGGGACAGGGAACCAAGAGACCCAGTACTTC. Translating gives CASSLGTGNQETQYF.

As for this clonotype: One junction end does not reproduce the germline sequence, and a read error may be involved. CDR3 nucleotide sequence: TGTGCCAGTATCGTGGTGACAAGGGGAGAATTCTATGTCTACAACTTC. It specifies CASIVVTRGEFYVYNF. The gene calls are TRBV19 and TRBJ1-2; the D gene is possibly TRBD1 (5 bases). CDR1 and CDR2 (germline): LNHDA, SQIVND (reference sequence). The CDR3 contains 16 residues.